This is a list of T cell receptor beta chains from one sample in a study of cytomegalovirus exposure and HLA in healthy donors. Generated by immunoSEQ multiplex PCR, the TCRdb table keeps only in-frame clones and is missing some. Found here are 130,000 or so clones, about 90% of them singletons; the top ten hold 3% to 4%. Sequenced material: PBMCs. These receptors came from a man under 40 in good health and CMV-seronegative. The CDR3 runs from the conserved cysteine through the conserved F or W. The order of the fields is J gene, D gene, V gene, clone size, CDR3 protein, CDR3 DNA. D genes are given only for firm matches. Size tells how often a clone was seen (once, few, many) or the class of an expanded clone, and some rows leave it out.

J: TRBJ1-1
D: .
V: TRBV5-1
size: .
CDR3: CASSSTWNTEAFF
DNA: TGCGCCAGCAGCTCGACATGGAACACTGAAGCTTTCTTT

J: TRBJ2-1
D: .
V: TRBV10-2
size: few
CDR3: CASSDRVNEQFF
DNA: TGCGCCAGCAGTGACAGGGTTAATGAGCAGTTCTTC

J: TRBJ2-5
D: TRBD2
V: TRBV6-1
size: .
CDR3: CASSEYWEGETQYF
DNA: TGTGCCAGCAGTGAATATTGGGAGGGAGAGACCCAGTACTTC

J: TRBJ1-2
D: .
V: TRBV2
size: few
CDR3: CASSGQRDYGYTF
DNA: TGTGCCAGCAGTGGACAGCGAGACTATGGCTACACCTTC

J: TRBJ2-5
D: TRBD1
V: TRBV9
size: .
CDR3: CASSLRQGILQETQYF
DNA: TGTGCCAGCAGCCTAAGACAGGGCATCCTCCAAGAGACCCAGTACTTC

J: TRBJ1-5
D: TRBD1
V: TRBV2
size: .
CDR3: CASIEDRGEPQHF
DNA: TGTGCCAGCATCGAGGACAGGGGTGAGCCCCAGCATTTT

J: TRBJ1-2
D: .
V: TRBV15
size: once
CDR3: CATSRTAGRGSNYGYTF
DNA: TGTGCCACCAGCAGAACGGCTGGGCGGGGCTCGAACTATGGCTACACCTTC

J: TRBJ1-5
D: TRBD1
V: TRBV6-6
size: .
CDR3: CASRTGVYSNQPQHF
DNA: TGTGCCAGCCGGACAGGGGTTTATAGCAATCAGCCCCAGCATTTT

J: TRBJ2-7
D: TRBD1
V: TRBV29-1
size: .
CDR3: CSVEDAGGSSYEQYF
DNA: TGCAGCGTTGAAGATGCAGGGGGATCATCCTACGAGCAGTACTTC

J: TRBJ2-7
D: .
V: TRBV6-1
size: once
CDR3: CASSEGRFYEQYF
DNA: TGTGCCAGCAGTGAAGGGAGGTTCTACGAGCAGTACTTC

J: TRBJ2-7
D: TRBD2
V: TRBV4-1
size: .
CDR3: CASSQPLAGFPYEQYF
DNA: TGCGCCAGCAGCCAACCACTAGCGGGATTTCCCTACGAGCAGTACTTC

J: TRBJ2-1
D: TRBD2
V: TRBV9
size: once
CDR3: CASSPSSGVRDEQFF
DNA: TGTGCCAGCTCGCCATCTAGCGGGGTCCGGGATGAGCAGTTCTTC

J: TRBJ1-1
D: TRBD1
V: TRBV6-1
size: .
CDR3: CASSEVARGLTEAFF
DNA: TGTGCCAGCAGTGAGGTCGCCAGGGGGCTCACTGAAGCTTTCTTT

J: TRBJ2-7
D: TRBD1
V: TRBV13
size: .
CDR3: CASSLNRGYHEQYF
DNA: TGTGCCAGCAGCTTAAACAGGGGATATCACGAGCAGTACTTC

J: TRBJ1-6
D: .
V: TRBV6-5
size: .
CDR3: CASSRFQNSPLHF
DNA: TGTGCCAGCTCCCGGTTTCAAAATTCACCCCTCCACTTT

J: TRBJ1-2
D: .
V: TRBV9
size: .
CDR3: CASSLTGSNYGYTF
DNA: TGTGCCAGCAGTCTTACAGGCTCTAACTATGGCTACACCTTC

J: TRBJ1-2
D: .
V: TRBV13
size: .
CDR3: CASSLGQMDGYTF
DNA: TGTGCCAGCAGCTTAGGACAGATGGATGGCTACACCTTC

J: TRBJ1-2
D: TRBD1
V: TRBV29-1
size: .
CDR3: CSVEDTGEAYGYTF
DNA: TGCAGCGTTGAAGATACAGGGGAGGCCTATGGCTACACCTTC

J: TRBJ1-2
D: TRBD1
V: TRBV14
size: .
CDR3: CASSQGQGGLRGYTF
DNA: TGTGCCAGCAGCCAAGGGCAGGGGGGCCTTCGAGGCTACACCTTC

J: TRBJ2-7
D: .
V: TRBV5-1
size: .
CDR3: CASSLNQGNGEQYF
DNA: TGCGCCAGCAGCTTGAACCAGGGAAACGGCGAGCAGTACTTC

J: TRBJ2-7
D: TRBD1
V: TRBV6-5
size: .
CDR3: CASPFGQGFSYEQYF
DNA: TGTGCCAGTCCTTTCGGACAGGGCTTCTCCTACGAGCAGTACTTC

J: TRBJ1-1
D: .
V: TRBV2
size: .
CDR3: CASSDRSNTEAFF
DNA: TGTGCCAGCTCTGACAGGTCGAACACTGAAGCTTTCTTT